Below, 17 T cell receptor beta chains from the same sample are listed, as sequenced in a study of T cell repertoires in ileal Crohn's disease. The repertoire was sequenced with immunoSEQ multiplex PCR; TCRdb's copy has only in-frame clones and lacks some. This sample carries some 17,000 clones, about three quarters of them seen once, and the ten largest clones take roughly 4%. The time point: inflamed ileum from the surgical specimen. Specimen: ileal tissue. These receptors were taken from an adult with Crohn's disease.

This chain joins TRBV20-1 and TRBJ2-3, with 9 bases aligning to TRBD1. Trimming removed 2 bases from V and 14 bases from J; junction bases left unmatched: 5. The germline V gene encodes CDR1 DFQATT and CDR2 SNEGSKA (reference sequence). CDR3 length: 11 amino acids. This CDR3 reads CSARFGQGLYF. The DNA for the CDR3 is TGCAGTGCTAGATTCGGACAGGGGTTGTATTTT.

V and J are TRBV10-1 and TRBJ2-5; 9 bases are a match to TRBD2. With V trimmed by 4 bases and J by 2 bases, 5 bases remained unmatched. The CDR3 runs to 15 residues. Germline-derived CDR1 and CDR2 are WNHNN and SYGVQD (reference sequence). Here the CDR3 DNA reads TGCGCCAGCAGTGCATTAGCGGGGGAGCAAGAGACCCAGTACTTC. As protein: CASSALAGEQETQYF.

V and J are TRBV5-8 and TRBJ2-2; a weak D match, TRBD1 (5 bases). The CDR3 spans 17 residues. Deletions cut 4 bases from V and 4 bases from J, with 20 bases between. From germline, CDR1 is SGHTS and CDR2 YDEGEE. In nucleotides, the CDR3 is TGTGCCAGCAGCCGCATGCTCGAGACAGCGATCACCGGGGAGCTGTTTTTT. Translating gives CASSRMLETAITGELFF.

The rearrangement joins TRBV5-6 to TRBJ2-3; D gene unclear. This CDR3 contains 14 residues. The ends were cut back, 0 bases at V and 1 base at J, with 6 bases in the middle. From germline, CDR1 is SGHDT and CDR2 YYEEEE. CDR3 protein: CASSLGLGTDTQYF. CDR3 nucleotides: TGTGCCAGCAGCTTGGGCCTAGGCACAGATACGCAGTATTTT.

This sequence joins TRBV7-9 and TRBJ1-3, with D hard to call. Germline V CDR1 and CDR2: SEHNR, FQNEAQ (reference sequence). The CDR3 is 13 residues long. V was pared by 7 bases and J by 4 bases, with 11 bases between. The CDR3: CASIAVTGNTIYF. CDR3 nucleotides: TGTGCCAGCATCGCAGTGACGGGAAACACCATATATTTT.

The chain carries TRBV25-1 and TRBJ1-1, with D possibly matching TRBD1 (5 bases). V was shortened by 2 bases and J by 6 bases, with 16 bases between the two germline ends. Germline CDR1 is MGHDK and CDR2 is SYGVNS. This CDR3 has 15 amino acids. CDR3 in amino acids: CASSEGAGLWAEAFF. In DNA, the CDR3 is TGTGCCAGCAGTGAAGGGGCAGGGCTTTGGGCTGAAGCTTTCTTT.

The chain carries TRBV5-1 and TRBJ1-1; 11 positions agree with TRBD1. Germline trimming cut 4 bases from V and 4 bases from J; bases unmatched to any gene: 3. CDR1 and CDR2 (germline): SGHRS, YFSETQ. The length of the CDR3 is 14 residues. CDR3 sequence reads: CASSPGTGGTEAFF. In DNA form, the CDR3 reads TGCGCCAGCAGCCCAGGGACAGGGGGCACTGAAGCTTTCTTT.

The J gene is TRBJ2-7, the V gene TRBV7-9; perhaps TRBD1 as D (6 bases). V was trimmed by 5 bases and J by 2 bases, leaving 10 bases between them. The CDR3 length is 13 residues. CDR1 is SEHNR, CDR2 FQNEAQ, per germline (reference sequence). In nucleotides, the CDR3 is TGTGCCAGCAGCGTCGGACAGACCTACGAGCAGTACTTC. This translates into CASSVGQTYEQYF.

V gene TRBV2 combines with J gene TRBJ1-1; D perhaps matches TRBD1 (5 bases). Trimming stripped 6 bases from V and 3 bases from J, with 8 bases between. From germline, CDR1 is SNHLY and CDR2 FYNNEI. The CDR3 has 12 residues. In DNA, the CDR3 is TGTGCCAGCAGGGGGGAATACACTGAAGCTTTCTTT. It yields the protein CASRGEYTEAFF.

The chain carries TRBV4-2 and TRBJ2-3; a weak D match, TRBD1 (5 bases). This CDR3 spans 16 amino acids. In germline, CDR1 is LGHNA, CDR2 YNFKEQ. The ends were cut back, 1 base at V and 0 bases at J, with 11 bases in the middle. The CDR3 nucleotides are TGTGCCAGCAGCCAAGGCTCAGACAGTAGCACAGATACGCAGTATTTT. Amino acid sequence: CASSQGSDSSTDTQYF.

The count of this clone is one. V usage is TRBV11-1 and J usage is TRBJ2-1; 7 nucleotides line up with TRBD1. CDR3 size: 14 residues. Germline V gene lookup returns CDR1 SGHAT and CDR2 FQDESV (reference sequence). V lost 6 bases to trimming and J lost 1 base; unmatched junction nucleotides: 3. DNA for the CDR3: TGTGCCAGCAGGACGGGACAGTCCTACAATGAGCAGTTCTTC. Amino acid sequence: CASRTGQSYNEQFF.

This rearrangement joins TRBV15 to TRBJ1-2; D is uncertain. CDR1 is LNHNV, CDR2 YYDKDF, per germline (reference sequence). The germline V and J ends were trimmed by 5 bases and 1 base, with 14 bases remaining between them. The CDR3 runs to 15 residues. Here the CDR3 DNA reads TGTGCCACCAGCCATCTTGGGAGGTATAACTATGGCTACACCTTC. Translated, it gives CATSHLGRYNYGYTF.

The chain carries TRBV5-1 and TRBJ2-7, with D tentatively TRBD1 or TRBD2 (6 bases each). V was clipped by 7 bases and J by 0 bases, with 17 bases between them. Germline values: CDR1 SGHRS, CDR2 YFSETQ. The CDR3 loop spans 15 amino acids. CDR3 residues: CASRPGATTSYEQYF. The CDR3 coding sequence is TGCGCCAGCCGACCGGGGGCCACGACCTCCTACGAGCAGTACTTC.

This clone was seen more than once but under ten times. The chain is built from TRBV7-2 and TRBJ2-3; D is perhaps TRBD2 (6 bases). V lost 1 base to trimming and J lost 2 bases, with 13 bases between them. The germline gives CDR1 SGHTA, CDR2 FQGNSA. CDR3 length: 16 amino acids. The CDR3 DNA reads TGTGCCAGCAGCTTAGTGTTCGGGGGATACACAGATACGCAGTATTTT. It encodes CASSLVFGGYTDTQYF.

This chain links TRBV7-2 with TRBJ2-7; 8 bases match TRBD1. CDR1 and CDR2 (germline): SGHTA, FQGNSA. Trimming removed 4 bases from V and 6 bases from J; junction bases left unmatched: 11. The CDR3 length is 15 residues. The CDR3 loop reads CASSSMTGVEGEQYF. DNA for the CDR3: TGTGCCAGCAGCTCAATGACAGGGGTCGAGGGCGAGCAGTACTTC. The full variable domain, its missing parts supplied by reference TRBV7-2 and TRBJ2-7, is GAGVSQSPSNKVTEKGKDVELRCDPISGHTALYWYRQSLGQGLEFLIYFQGNSAPDKSGLPSDRFSAERTGGSVSTLTIQRTQQEDSAVYLCASSSMTGVEGEQYFGPGTRLTVT.

The chain joins TRBV5-1 to TRBJ2-7, with D perhaps TRBD2 (6 bases). Germline assignment: CDR1 SGHRS and CDR2 YFSETQ. CDR3 size: 13 residues. V lost 4 bases and J 2 bases, leaving 10 bases between the germline ends. Written as DNA, the CDR3 is TGCGCCAGCAGCGTGGAGGGAGCCTACGAGCAGTACTTC. This sequence encodes CASSVEGAYEQYF.

The genes are TRBV27 and TRBJ1-1; 8 positions match TRBD1. The germline V gene encodes CDR1 MNHEY and CDR2 SMNVEV (reference sequence). The junction had 15 bases not matched to a gene; V was cut back by 5 bases and J by 4 bases. The CDR3 extends over 17 amino acids. The DNA for the CDR3 is TGTGCCAGCAGTCCCCACAGGGGGATGGGGGTGAGCACTGAAGCTTTCTTT. It codes for CASSPHRGMGVSTEAFF.